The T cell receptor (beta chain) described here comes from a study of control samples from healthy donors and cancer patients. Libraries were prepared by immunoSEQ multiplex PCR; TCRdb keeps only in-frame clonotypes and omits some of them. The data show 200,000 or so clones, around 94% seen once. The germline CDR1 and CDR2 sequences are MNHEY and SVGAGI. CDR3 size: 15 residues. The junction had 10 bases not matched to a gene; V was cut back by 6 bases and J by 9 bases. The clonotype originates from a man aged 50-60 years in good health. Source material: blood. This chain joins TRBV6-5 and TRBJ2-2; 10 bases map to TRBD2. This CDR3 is CASSGSGGARRELFF. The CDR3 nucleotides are TGTGCCAGCAGCGGAAGCGGGGGGGCTCGTCGGGAGCTGTTTTTT.